The 3 T cell receptor beta chains presented below share a single source sample, sequenced in a study of blood T cell repertoires in COVID-19. Clones were sequenced by immunoSEQ multiplex PCR, and TCRdb holds only the in-frame ones, with some missing. The table shows 200,000 to 300,000 clones, with around 85% occurring only once. Input material: peripheral blood. Receptors originate from a woman of 80 years or more with acute or convalescent COVID-19.

V gene TRBV7-8 combines with J gene TRBJ2-2; the match to TRBD2 covers 15 bases. The ends lost 5 bases at V and 2 bases at J; junction bases unmatched: 6. Germline assignment: CDR1 SGHVS and CDR2 FQNEAQ. The length of the CDR3 is 18 residues. CDR3 coding DNA: TGTGCCAGCAGCCCCGGGACTAGCGGGGGGTTAAACACCGGGGAGCTGTTTTTT. Encoded protein: CASSPGTSGGLNTGELFF.

This clone was observed a single time. CDR3 nucleotide sequence: TGTGCCAGCAGTTTCAAACCTAGCGGGAGTTACGAGCAGTACTTC. It yields the protein CASSFKPSGSYEQYF. This rearrangement joins TRBV27 to TRBJ2-7, with 10 bases aligning to TRBD2. Germline CDR1 reads MNHEY; CDR2 reads SMNVEV (reference sequence). The CDR3 totals 15 residues. V gave up 3 bases and J gave up 4 bases; unmatched junction bases: 6.

The chain recombines TRBV27 with TRBJ1-2, with 9 nucleotides matching TRBD1. CDR1 is MNHEY, CDR2 SMNVEV, per germline (reference sequence). With 5 bases clipped from V and 4 bases from J, the junction kept 5 bases outside the gene matches. This CDR3 is 14 amino acids long. The CDR3 loop reads CASSPAGQGYGYTF. The CDR3 nucleotides are TGTGCCAGCAGTCCAGCGGGACAGGGCTATGGCTACACCTTC.